The clone carrying this TCR beta chain was counted ten times or more. This CDR3 spans 13 amino acids. J lost 0 bases, V lost 8 bases, and 3 bases had no gene match. Germline V CDR1 and CDR2: MNHNS, SASEGT. MiXCR was run by TCRdb on the RT-PCR reads, yielding one entry per CDR3 protein. The sample has almost 700,000 distinct CDR3 sequences; 13% to 15% are singletons. The sequencing input was memory CD4+ T cells from blood. The chain is built from TRBV6-1 and TRBJ1-2; 7 bases agree with TRBD1. This clonotype was sampled from a female donor in good health, serving as a healthy control. This chain's CDR3 is CASDREANYGYTF. CDR3 coding DNA: TGTGCCAGCGACAGGGAGGCTAACTATGGCTACACCTTC.